What follows is one TCR beta chain and its context. Its antigen is currently not known. Base quality data are lacking; no much larger clone is found one base away. Rearranged CDR3 beta regions were amplified from genomic DNA with multiplex V and J primers using the immunoSEQ TRB Survey service. To keep depth equal across samples, survey-level sequencing depth of up to 500,000 reads per sample was applied. Libraries were purified, pooled and sequenced on Illumina technology. As for how the authors treated the data: Productive clonality, sample overlap, pairwise scatters, CDR3 beta length, V/D/J gene usage and productiveness were all assessed with the immunoSEQ online tools. Calculated diversity was defined as the number of unique rearrangements divided by total templates, multiplied by 100, and Shannon and Simpson indices were computed as well. Principal component analysis was performed on Z-score normalized data with the R prcomp function and the ggbiplot package. Blood-rectal clonal overlap within each subject was quantified with Morisita's index. This is the immuneACCESS table as TCRdb keeps it, with only in-frame sequences that have V and J called. A part of the clones is gone; compared with another copy, unresolved V genes explain less than half, and the rest is unexplained. The V and J calls and clone size come from that table; D and trimming were worked out from the DNA. Recorded for this sample are 45,000 to 75,000 clones; 80% to 90% of them occurred a single time. About 1.5% of the sample is held by the ten biggest clonotypes.

The control children had a colonoscopy because IBD was suspected, showed normal endoscopy both macroscopically and histologically, and did not receive an IBD diagnosis during the next year. Blood was sampled at the time of the colonoscopy. The Wizard kit (Promega) was used to extract genomic DNA from the blood and intestinal samples. This record comes from a study of pediatric ulcerative colitis (dated by TCRdb to between 2019 and 2020). Background for the entire study: Nine or ten newly diagnosed, treatment-naive pediatric ulcerative colitis patients and a few non-IBD control children each provided paired blood and rectal samples.

According to the germline V gene, CDR1 reads SNHLY and CDR2 reads FYNNEI. V gives up 2 bases and J gives up 2 bases, and the segment between their germline ends measures 16 bases. The cysteine opens and the phenylalanine closes a CDR3 of 18 amino acids. Only the CDR3 DNA is retained, 54 bases long and in frame from the first base. Broad study findings and their caveats: Compared with controls, ulcerative colitis patients showed significantly higher autologous blood-rectal clonal overlap, a finding that suggests increased T cell trafficking to inflamed tissue. Because repertoires came from total lymphocyte DNA, patterns in rare subsets such as regulatory T cells may not be reflected. For technical reasons, substantially fewer templates were yielded by the blood samples of two patients, and these blood samples were excluded from blood-rectal overlap analysis. Only four individuals were included in the healthy control group, which was small. Controls, mild-moderate and acute severe colitis patients were separated by rectal repertoire features, and reduced rectal diversity due to clonal expansions was observed in acute severe colitis. Two rectal CDR3 clonotypes were present in all ulcerative colitis patients and in none of the controls.

The sequence joins TRBV2 to TRBJ2-6; a weak D assignment points to TRBD2 (7 bases agree). Sequencing was done on a sample of blood. The receptor comes from a boy aged 5-17 years who was a control in a study of pediatric ulcerative colitis. The CDR3 here reads CASSEMAGALAGANVLTF. DNA sequence: TGTGCCAGCAGTGAAATGGCGGGGGCGCTTGCTGGGGCCAACGTCCTGACTTTC.